This is a list of T cell receptor beta chains from one sample in a study of cytomegalovirus exposure and HLA in healthy donors. Assay used: immunoSEQ multiplex PCR; TCRdb lists only in-frame clones, some missing. In the table there are some 100,000 clones, approximately 72% of which are singletons. Sequencing was performed on PBMCs. The source is a male donor in good health and CMV-seropositive. Both conserved end residues are part of each CDR3. The D gene is left open where the match is weak. Clone size is stated in some rows and not others, as once, few, many or a class when expanded.

j_call: TRBJ1-1; cdr3_length: 15; v_call: TRBV7-6; d_call: TRBD1; clone_size: once; cdr3_nt: TGTGCCAGCAGCTTATTGGCAGGGGGGAACACTGAAGCTTTCTTT; cdr3_aa: CASSLLAGGNTEAFF
j_call: TRBJ2-1; cdr3_length: 14; v_call: TRBV7-2; d_call: -; clone_size: -; cdr3_nt: TGTGCCAGCAGCTTAGCGGGGCCGGGGGATGAGCAGTTCTTC; cdr3_aa: CASSLAGPGDEQFF
j_call: TRBJ2-3; cdr3_length: 18; v_call: TRBV5-1; d_call: TRBD2; clone_size: -; cdr3_nt: TGCGCCAGCAGTTATACCGGGACTAGCGGGGGGCAAACAGATACGCAGTATTTT; cdr3_aa: CASSYTGTSGGQTDTQYF
j_call: TRBJ1-1; cdr3_length: 13; v_call: TRBV27; d_call: -; clone_size: -; cdr3_nt: TGTGCCAGCAGCGCGCAGGGATACACTGAAGCTTTCTTT; cdr3_aa: CASSAQGYTEAFF
j_call: TRBJ1-6; cdr3_length: 16; v_call: TRBV7-9; d_call: TRBD1; clone_size: -; cdr3_nt: TGTGCCAGCAGCGTGACAGGGGGCGCCGGTAATTCACCCCTCCACTTT; cdr3_aa: CASSVTGGAGNSPLHF
j_call: TRBJ2-4; cdr3_length: 16; v_call: TRBV4-2; d_call: -; clone_size: -; cdr3_nt: TGTGCCAGCAGCCAAGGAGACAGGCTAGCCAAAAACATTCAGTACTTC; cdr3_aa: CASSQGDRLAKNIQYF
j_call: TRBJ1-6; cdr3_length: 16; v_call: TRBV12-5; d_call: TRBD1; clone_size: -; cdr3_nt: TGTGCTAGTGGTTTGGTACTTAGGACAGGGGGATCACCCCTCCACTTT; cdr3_aa: CASGLVLRTGGSPLHF
j_call: TRBJ1-5; cdr3_length: 13; v_call: TRBV4-2; d_call: -; clone_size: -; cdr3_nt: TGTGCCAGCAGCCAAGACGGCAATCAGCCCCAGCATTTT; cdr3_aa: CASSQDGNQPQHF
j_call: TRBJ1-4; cdr3_length: 16; v_call: TRBV11-3; d_call: TRBD1; clone_size: -; cdr3_nt: TGTGCCAGCAGCCTCCCGGGACAGGGTTCTAATGAAAAACTGTTTTTT; cdr3_aa: CASSLPGQGSNEKLFF
j_call: TRBJ2-7; cdr3_length: 14; v_call: TRBV5-3; d_call: TRBD1; clone_size: few; cdr3_nt: TGTGCCAACCCCGGGACAGGGAATAGGTACGAGCAGTACTTC; cdr3_aa: CANPGTGNRYEQYF
j_call: TRBJ1-5; cdr3_length: 14; v_call: TRBV6-6; d_call: TRBD1; clone_size: once; cdr3_nt: TGTGCCAGCACCCGGGACAGCGCTGATCAGCCCCAGCATTTT; cdr3_aa: CASTRDSADQPQHF
j_call: TRBJ2-2; cdr3_length: 15; v_call: TRBV2; d_call: TRBD1; clone_size: -; cdr3_nt: TGTGCCAGCAGTGAGATTAGACAGGGCACCGGGGAGCTGTTTTTT; cdr3_aa: CASSEIRQGTGELFF
j_call: TRBJ2-4; cdr3_length: 16; v_call: TRBV5-1; d_call: -; clone_size: -; cdr3_nt: TGCGCCAGCAGCTTGGAGATAGGCGGAGCCAAAAACATTCAGTACTTC; cdr3_aa: CASSLEIGGAKNIQYF
j_call: TRBJ2-3; cdr3_length: 16; v_call: TRBV6-5; d_call: TRBD1; clone_size: once; cdr3_nt: TGTGCCAGCAGTTACTCGGCCGGGACAGGGTCAGATACGCAGTATTTT; cdr3_aa: CASSYSAGTGSDTQYF
j_call: TRBJ2-7; cdr3_length: 17; v_call: TRBV27; d_call: -; clone_size: -; cdr3_nt: TGTGCCAGCACAGGAGGTCGTGGCCAGCAACTATCCTACGAGCAGTACTTC; cdr3_aa: CASTGGRGQQLSYEQYF
j_call: TRBJ1-2; cdr3_length: 15; v_call: TRBV4-1; d_call: -; clone_size: -; cdr3_nt: TGCGCCAGCAGCCAAGAATGGGCAGTCTTCTATGGCTACACCTTC; cdr3_aa: CASSQEWAVFYGYTF
j_call: TRBJ2-7; cdr3_length: 13; v_call: TRBV15; d_call: -; clone_size: -; cdr3_nt: TGTGCCACCAGCCGACTGGTTTCCTACGAGCAGTACTTC; cdr3_aa: CATSRLVSYEQYF
j_call: TRBJ1-1; cdr3_length: 14; v_call: TRBV5-1; d_call: TRBD1; clone_size: few; cdr3_nt: TGCGCCAGCAGCAAATGGACAGGGGACACTGAAGCTTTCTTT; cdr3_aa: CASSKWTGDTEAFF
j_call: TRBJ2-5; cdr3_length: 18; v_call: TRBV5-6; d_call: -; clone_size: once; cdr3_nt: TGTGCCAGCAGCTTGACAATTCCCTTCGGGGAGCACCAAGAGACCCAGTACTTC; cdr3_aa: CASSLTIPFGEHQETQYF
j_call: TRBJ2-3; cdr3_length: 14; v_call: TRBV11-2; d_call: TRBD2; clone_size: -; cdr3_nt: TGTGCCAGCAGCCTAGCGGGGGACCCAGATACGCAGTATTTT; cdr3_aa: CASSLAGDPDTQYF
j_call: TRBJ2-7; cdr3_length: 13; v_call: TRBV5-4; d_call: -; clone_size: -; cdr3_nt: TGTGCCAGCAGCGAGGGACTCGTAGTGGAGCAGTACTTC; cdr3_aa: CASSEGLVVEQYF
j_call: TRBJ1-3; cdr3_length: 15; v_call: TRBV5-6; d_call: -; clone_size: -; cdr3_nt: TGTGCCAGCAGCCGACAGGTGGTCTCTGGAAACACCATATATTTT; cdr3_aa: CASSRQVVSGNTIYF
j_call: TRBJ2-1; cdr3_length: 17; v_call: TRBV11-3; d_call: TRBD2; clone_size: once; cdr3_nt: TGTGCCAGCAGCGGAGACGTTACTAGCGGGGGGGTTGGTGAGCAGTTCTTC; cdr3_aa: CASSGDVTSGGVGEQFF
j_call: TRBJ2-7; cdr3_length: 15; v_call: TRBV28; d_call: -; clone_size: -; cdr3_nt: TGTGCCAGCAGTTTACAGGGTGCGAGCTCCTACGAGCAGTACTTC; cdr3_aa: CASSLQGASSYEQYF
j_call: TRBJ1-6; cdr3_length: 12; v_call: TRBV6-1; d_call: -; clone_size: -; cdr3_nt: TGTGCCACAGAAGGCGAGGGTTCACCCCTCCACTTT; cdr3_aa: CATEGEGSPLHF
j_call: TRBJ2-7; cdr3_length: 12; v_call: TRBV7-9; d_call: TRBD1; clone_size: -; cdr3_nt: TGTGCCAGCAGCTCCGGGACAGAAAGTAAGAACTTC; cdr3_aa: CASSSGTESKNF
j_call: TRBJ2-5; cdr3_length: 14; v_call: TRBV30; d_call: -; clone_size: -; cdr3_nt: TGTGCCTGGAGCCCCACGGGGGTCCAAGAGACCCAGTACTTC; cdr3_aa: CAWSPTGVQETQYF
j_call: TRBJ2-1; cdr3_length: 15; v_call: TRBV7-2; d_call: TRBD2; clone_size: -; cdr3_nt: TGTGCCAGCAGCTTAACTAGCGGGGCAGCTAATGAGCAGTTCTTC; cdr3_aa: CASSLTSGAANEQFF
j_call: TRBJ1-2; cdr3_length: 13; v_call: TRBV19; d_call: -; clone_size: -; cdr3_nt: TGTGCCAGTTCCCCCGACAGCCTCTATGGCTACACCTTC; cdr3_aa: CASSPDSLYGYTF
j_call: TRBJ2-1; cdr3_length: 15; v_call: TRBV4-3; d_call: -; clone_size: -; cdr3_nt: TGCGCCAGCAGCCAAGTCATGGAGGGGAACAATGAGCAGTTCTTC; cdr3_aa: CASSQVMEGNNEQFF
j_call: TRBJ1-6; cdr3_length: 16; v_call: TRBV4-2; d_call: -; clone_size: -; cdr3_nt: TGTGCCAGCAGCCAAGAGTCAGGGGCAGGTTATTCACCCCTCCACTTT; cdr3_aa: CASSQESGAGYSPLHF
j_call: TRBJ2-3; cdr3_length: 15; v_call: TRBV9; d_call: -; clone_size: few; cdr3_nt: TGTGCCAGCAGCGTACTGCCCCGGGGACAACATACGCAGTATTTT; cdr3_aa: CASSVLPRGQHTQYF
j_call: TRBJ1-2; cdr3_length: 12; v_call: TRBV5-1; d_call: TRBD1; clone_size: -; cdr3_nt: TGCGCCAGCAGCTGGACAGGGCTCGGCTACACCTTC; cdr3_aa: CASSWTGLGYTF
j_call: TRBJ2-4; cdr3_length: 19; v_call: TRBV4-1; d_call: TRBD1; clone_size: -; cdr3_nt: TGCGCCAGCAGCCAATGGGAGGGGACAGGGGGCGAAGCCAAAAACATTCAGTACTTC; cdr3_aa: CASSQWEGTGGEAKNIQYF
j_call: TRBJ2-7; cdr3_length: 14; v_call: TRBV19; d_call: TRBD1; clone_size: -; cdr3_nt: TGTGCCAGTAGTATCGGACAGGGGGCCGGCGAGCAGTACTTC; cdr3_aa: CASSIGQGAGEQYF
j_call: TRBJ2-1; cdr3_length: 14; v_call: TRBV5-1; d_call: TRBD1; clone_size: -; cdr3_nt: TGCGCCAGCAGCTCCCGGGACAGAAACGATGAGCAGTTCTTC; cdr3_aa: CASSSRDRNDEQFF
j_call: TRBJ1-1; cdr3_length: 17; v_call: TRBV7-9; d_call: -; clone_size: -; cdr3_nt: TGTGCCAGCAGCCCCCGATCTGGGGCCCAGATGAACACTGAAGCTTTCTTT; cdr3_aa: CASSPRSGAQMNTEAFF
j_call: TRBJ2-3; cdr3_length: 16; v_call: TRBV9; d_call: -; clone_size: -; cdr3_nt: TGTGCCAGCAGCGACCCCCCCGGACTACCCACAGATACGCAGTATTTT; cdr3_aa: CASSDPPGLPTDTQYF
j_call: TRBJ2-7; cdr3_length: 14; v_call: TRBV5-1; d_call: TRBD1; clone_size: -; cdr3_nt: TGCGCCAGCACCTCGGGACAGAACTCCTACGAGCAGTACTTC; cdr3_aa: CASTSGQNSYEQYF
j_call: TRBJ2-1; cdr3_length: 16; v_call: TRBV4-2; d_call: TRBD2; clone_size: -; cdr3_nt: TGTGCCAGCAGCCAAGATGGGAGGGCCGAGGGCAATGAGCAGTTCTTC; cdr3_aa: CASSQDGRAEGNEQFF
j_call: TRBJ2-3; cdr3_length: 17; v_call: TRBV9; d_call: -; clone_size: -; cdr3_nt: TGTGCCAGCAGCCCAACAGGGACTACCCCTAGCACAGATACGCAGTATTTT; cdr3_aa: CASSPTGTTPSTDTQYF
j_call: TRBJ2-7; cdr3_length: 11; v_call: TRBV2; d_call: -; clone_size: -; cdr3_nt: TGTGCCAGCGCCGCGAGGTACGAGCAGTACTTC; cdr3_aa: CASAARYEQYF
j_call: TRBJ1-5; cdr3_length: 16; v_call: TRBV7-9; d_call: TRBD1; clone_size: -; cdr3_nt: TGTGCCAGCAGCTTAGGCCCAGGGGGTTCCAATCAGCCCCAGCATTTT; cdr3_aa: CASSLGPGGSNQPQHF
j_call: TRBJ1-1; cdr3_length: 11; v_call: TRBV19; d_call: -; clone_size: once; cdr3_nt: TGTGCCAGTAGTATGCCGGGAGGAGCTTTCTTT; cdr3_aa: CASSMPGGAFF
j_call: TRBJ1-2; cdr3_length: 15; v_call: TRBV7-3; d_call: -; clone_size: -; cdr3_nt: TGTGCCAGCAGCTCTTCGGGGGGGCTGGACTATGGCTACACCTTC; cdr3_aa: CASSSSGGLDYGYTF